This TCR beta chain came from a study of shared clonotypes between healthy human individuals. Study-wide results and limits: Memory subsets generally showed lower estimated richness than naive subsets.

The CDR3 contains 14 residues. CDR1 GTSNPN and CDR2 SVGIG come from the germline V gene (reference sequence). Trimming removed 0 bases from V and 10 bases from J, with 13 bases in between. Clones were sequenced by immunoSEQ multiplex PCR, and TCRdb holds only the in-frame ones, with some missing. The sample lists over 2 million clones; 90% to 95% were seen once. Points on this clone: Its matching antigen is unknown.

Sequencing used naive CD4+ T cells sorted from blood. Subset denoted: CD45RA+ positively selected. The clonotype was recovered from a man between 18 and 29 years old in good health. V usage is TRBV30 and J usage is TRBJ1-6, with TRBD1 as a possible D gene (6 bases). The CDR3 here is CAWSVSGGLSPLHF. In DNA form, the CDR3 reads TGTGCCTGGAGTGTATCCGGGGGGCTCTCACCCCTCCACTTT.